The clone carrying this T cell receptor beta chain was seen ten or more times. No antigen is known for it. Libraries of bulk TCR were made by previously described methods (with listed TCR primers). MiXCR was run by TCRdb on the PCR reads, yielding one entry per CDR3 protein. The sample has more than 550,000 distinct CDR3 sequences, about 25% seen once. These data originate in a study of molecular identifiers for immune sequencing clone quantification. Each library that profiled naive CD8 cells came from roughly 20,000 to 1,000,000 sorted cells with 10%, 30% or 50% RNA. Study-wide results and caveats: Highly expanded clone sizes could end up underestimated if a barcode were shared by identical TCR molecules. Jurkat TCR RNA from one cell was spiked into one million naive cells, and it was reportedly detectable there.

The specimen sequenced was naive CD8+ T cells from blood, with Jurkat cell RNA spiked in. Subset specified: FACS-sorted CD8+CD4-CCR7+CD45RA+ naive T cells. This TCR was recovered from a human donor in good health. Some libraries in this study had Jurkat cell RNA spiked in.

CDR3 DNA: TGCGCCAGCAGCTCCCGGGACTTGGGAGATACGCAGTATTTT. Amino acid sequence: CASSSRDLGDTQYF. This rearrangement joins TRBV5-1 to TRBJ2-3, with D possibly TRBD2 on 6 matching bases. Germline V gives CDR1 SGHRS, CDR2 YFSETQ. The CDR3 runs to 14 residues. Trimming removed 3 bases from V and 5 bases from J, with 13 bases in between.